This record concerns one T cell receptor (beta chain) sequence. Its recognized antigen is unknown. There are no base qualities to consult, and no much larger clone falls within one base. The germline V gene provides CDR1 SGHVS and CDR2 FNYEAQ. Reading from cysteine to phenylalanine, the CDR3 counts 13 amino acids. The read is trimmed to its CDR3 DNA, 39 bases read in frame from base 1. V is shortened by 4 bases, J by 1 base, and the region joining them spans 8 bases. This entry comes from a study of T cell changes during pregnancy in multiple sclerosis (dated by TCRdb to the late 2010s). Regarding the complete study: The study looked at changes in the T cell repertoire across pregnancy in women with multiple sclerosis.

Library preparation was by the immunoSEQ multiplex PCR assay. TCRdb took this table from immuneACCESS and kept in-frame rearrangements with V and J called. Such tables lack part of the clones; where checked against another copy, unresolved V genes explain under half of the gap, and the rest is unexplained. Within this sample are some 29,000 clones, with around nine tenths of them counted one time only. The ten largest clonotypes hold approximately 6.8% of the sample. Sample: CD8+ T cells from peripheral blood mononuclear cells, taken after pregnancy. Recombination joined TRBV7-6 with TRBJ2-7; D gene: possibly TRBD1, on 5 matching bases. The receptor was derived from a female donor with multiple sclerosis, enrolled in a pregnancy study. The sequenced DNA: TGTGCCAGCAGCTCGTCAGGGTCCTACGAGCAGTACTTC. This gives the protein CASSSSGSYEQYF.